Each of the 13 T cell receptor beta chains below was sequenced from the same sample in a study of blood T cell repertoires in COVID-19 (dated by TCRdb to 2020 to 2021). The library came from the immunoSEQ multiplex PCR assay. Imported from immuneACCESS, the table was reduced by TCRdb to in-frame sequences with V and J called. These copies leave out some clones; in studies compared against another copy, an unresolved V gene accounts for under half, and the cause of the remainder is not known. This sample is represented by roughly 130,000 clones; over 85% of them were singletons. Jointly, the top ten make up about 4.5% of the sample. Sequenced material: peripheral blood. Every receptor here comes from a man aged 60-69 years with COVID-19, enrolled during active disease.

The chain joins TRBV19 to TRBJ1-5, with TRBD1 identical over 9 bases. Germline V gives CDR1 LNHDA, CDR2 SQIVND (reference sequence). Losses at the gene ends were 4 bases for V and 1 base for J; bases not matched to a gene: 5. CDR3 size: 16 residues. CDR3 region: CASSKRQGESNQPQHF. The CDR3 coding sequence is TGTGCCAGTAGTAAACGACAGGGGGAAAGCAATCAGCCCCAGCATTTT.

CDR3 nucleotides: TGTGCCTGGAGTTCACATAGTACGGGGACCGGGGAGCTGTTTTTT. The encoded protein is CAWSSHSTGTGELFF. The gene calls are TRBV30 and TRBJ2-2, with D maybe TRBD2 (5 bases). Germline values: CDR1 GTSNPN, CDR2 SVGIG (reference sequence). Deletions cut 2 bases from V and 5 bases from J, with 15 bases between. The length of the CDR3 is 15 residues.

A remark on this clone: The germline gene is not matched at one end of the junction; a read error may be the cause. The rearrangement links TRBV9 to TRBJ1-2; D is unresolved. This CDR3 has 12 residues. Per the germline V gene, CDR1 is SGDLS and CDR2 is YYNGEE. Written as DNA, the CDR3 is TGTGCCAGCAGCGTAGCCGGGTATGCCTACACCTTC. It specifies CASSVAGYAYTF.

The gene calls are TRBV18 and TRBJ1-4, with D uncertain. V was pared by 2 bases and J by 8 bases, with 15 bases between. Germline CDR1 KGHSH, CDR2 LQKENI. This CDR3 is 15 amino acids long. The DNA of the CDR3 is TGTGCCAGCTCACCAGCCACCGCTTTGCGGGAAAAACTGTTTTTT. It translates to CASSPATALREKLFF.

The count of this clone is one. V and J are TRBV30 and TRBJ2-1; a weak D match, TRBD2 (6 bases). This CDR3 spans 14 amino acids. The V gene's germline CDR1 is GTSNPN and CDR2 SVGIG (reference sequence). The V and J ends lost 0 bases and 5 bases respectively, with 11 bases between them. The CDR3 bases are TGTGCCTGGAGTGTAGGAGGGCCAGACAATGAGCAGTTCTTC. Translation: CAWSVGGPDNEQFF.

In nucleotides, the CDR3 is TGTGCCAGCAGCGGAAGGGGTGCTGGTGACACCATATATTTT. Protein: CASSGRGAGDTIYF. The gene calls are TRBV9 and TRBJ1-3; the D gene is possibly TRBD1 (5 bases). The CDR3 consists of 14 residues. The V end was cut by 3 bases, the J end by 8 bases, with 15 bases between. Germline V gives CDR1 SGDLS, CDR2 YYNGEE.

The chain recombines TRBV30 with TRBJ1-6; 8 bases agree with TRBD1. With 1 base clipped from V and 9 bases from J, the junction kept 8 bases outside the gene matches. This CDR3 spans 15 amino acids. Per germline, CDR1 GTSNPN and CDR2 SVGIG (reference sequence). The CDR3 protein is CAWSEDRAQGSPLHF. In nucleotides, the CDR3 is TGTGCCTGGAGTGAGGACAGGGCGCAGGGTTCACCCCTCCACTTT.

The chain combines TRBV20-1 with TRBJ2-2; maybe TRBD2 (6 bases). Per germline, CDR1 DFQATT and CDR2 SNEGSKA (reference sequence). The V end was cut by 3 bases, the J end by 3 bases, with 23 bases between. This CDR3 has 18 amino acids. This chain's CDR3 is CSASPPLGLAIDTGELFF. The CDR3 DNA sequence: TGCAGTGCTAGTCCCCCGCTAGGGCTAGCGATAGACACCGGGGAGCTGTTTTTT.

The chain recombines TRBV5-1 with TRBJ2-3, with 9 bases fitting TRBD1. Germline lookup yields CDR1 SGHRS and CDR2 YFSETQ. This CDR3 contains 15 residues. Losses at the gene ends were 4 bases for V and 3 bases for J; bases not matched to a gene: 6. The CDR3 coding sequence is TGCGCCAGCAGCCAAGACAGGGGGTCTACAGATACGCAGTATTTT. Amino acids: CASSQDRGSTDTQYF.

This chain links TRBV7-8 with TRBJ1-1; D is uncertain. The CDR3 contains 13 residues. Germline V CDR1 and CDR2: SGHVS, FQNEAQ. Trimming shortened V by 3 bases and J by 2 bases, and 7 bases separated the two germline ends. This chain's CDR3 is CASSFSGNTEAFF. CDR3 coding DNA: TGTGCCAGCAGCTTCAGCGGAAACACTGAAGCTTTCTTT.

This clone was counted once. The CDR3 here is CASSLLVLGELFF. Here the CDR3 DNA reads TGTGCCAGCAGCTTACTGGTCCTCGGGGAACTGTTTTTT. The chain employs TRBV11-3 and TRBJ1-4; no definite D call. The CDR3 sequence is 13 residues long. V was shortened by 2 bases and J by 12 bases, with 13 bases between the two germline ends. From germline, CDR1 is SGHNT and CDR2 YENEEA.

The chain links TRBV4-2 to TRBJ2-7, with 12 bases identical to TRBD2. V shed 0 bases and J 3 bases; nucleotides not matched to a gene: 3. The germline CDR1 and CDR2 sequences are LGHNA and YNFKEQ. This CDR3 spans 16 amino acids. The CDR3: CASSQEVTSGSYEQYF. CDR3 bases: TGTGCCAGCAGCCAAGAGGTGACTAGCGGGAGCTACGAGCAGTACTTC.

This clone was seen a handful of times. This chain connects TRBV6-5 to TRBJ2-1; D gene unclear. Per the germline V gene, CDR1 is MNHEY and CDR2 is SVGAGI. Trimming pared 4 bases from V and 5 bases from J, leaving 9 bases between. This CDR3 is built from 13 residues. The CDR3 nucleotides are TGTGCCAGCAGTTCACCTAAAAACAATGAGCAGTTCTTC. Residues: CASSSPKNNEQFF.